Each of the 27 T cell receptor beta chains below was sequenced from the same sample in a study of shared clonotypes between healthy human individuals. TCRdb's table, derived via immunoSEQ multiplex PCR, lists solely in-frame clones and lacks some. The sample gives about 2 million clones, about 95% of which show up once; 0.9% to 1.3% is in the top ten. Naivety among CD8 cells was defined by CD45RO negativity and positive CCR7 selection, thereby excluding terminally differentiated effector memory CD45RA+ cells. The sample taken for sequencing was naive CD8+ T cells sorted from blood. Receptors were obtained from a man younger than 35 in good health.

This rearrangement joins TRBV28 to TRBJ2-5; D might be TRBD2 (7 bases). CDR1 and CDR2 from the germline V gene are MDHEN and SYDVKM. Trimming took 5 bases from V and 4 from J, leaving 20 bases between them. The CDR3 runs to 16 residues. CDR3 nucleotide sequence: TGTGCCAGCAGTACGACCGGGGGGAGGGACATAGAGACCCAGTACTTC. This gives the protein CASSTTGGRDIETQYF.

This chain uses TRBV6-6 with TRBJ2-1; TRBD1 agrees at 8 bases. Germline V gene sequence: CDR1 MNHNY, CDR2 SVGAGI (reference sequence). The CDR3 is 14 amino acids. V dropped 2 bases and J dropped 9; count of bases not matched to a gene: 6. CDR3: CASSYEGGQVEQFF. The CDR3 bases are TGTGCCAGCAGTTACGAGGGGGGACAGGTTGAGCAGTTCTTC.

The chain has TRBV5-6 and TRBJ2-3; D is unclear. Between the trimmed V and J ends, which lost 4 bases and 5 bases, there was a span of 20 bases. Looked up from germline, CDR1 is SGHDT and CDR2 is YYEEEE. This CDR3 has 16 amino acids. The CDR3 here is CASSHQETLYVDTQYF. CDR3 sequence (DNA): TGTGCCAGCAGCCATCAGGAGACCCTATATGTAGATACGCAGTATTTT.

Comment on this clone: Other DNA sequences within the sample encode an identical CDR3. This sequence joins TRBV25-1 and TRBJ1-1, with a tentative D call TRBD1 (5 bases). With 4 bases removed from V and 6 bases from J, the gap between germline ends came to 6 bases. The CDR3 runs 11 residues. Germline assignment: CDR1 MGHDK and CDR2 SYGVNS. CDR3 loop: CASSAGAEAFF. The CDR3 coding sequence is TGTGCCAGCAGTGCGGGGGCTGAAGCTTTCTTT.

This rearrangement joins TRBV7-9 to TRBJ2-7, with 9 bases identical to TRBD1. Trimming took 4 bases from V and 6 from J; bases not matched to a gene: 10. Germline CDR1 is SEHNR and CDR2 is FQNEAQ (reference sequence). The CDR3 totals 15 residues. The CDR3, as DNA: TGTGCCAGCAGCTCTACCGAGACAGGGGGAGGCGAGCAGTACTTC. This translates into CASSSTETGGGEQYF.

The V gene is TRBV5-4, the J gene TRBJ2-3; a weak D match, TRBD2 (6 bases). Trimming removed 3 bases at V and 0 bases at J, with 11 bases between. The CDR3 covers 15 residues. CDR1 is SGHNT and CDR2 is YYREEE in the germline V gene (reference sequence). Written as DNA, the CDR3 is TGTGCCAGCAGCTCAACCGGGACTAGCACAGATACGCAGTATTTT. Residues: CASSSTGTSTDTQYF.

The chain couples TRBV28 to TRBJ1-4; D not resolved. Germline V gene sequence: CDR1 MDHEN, CDR2 SYDVKM. There are 16 residues in the CDR3. V was shortened by 3 bases and J by 0 bases, with 11 bases between the two germline ends. The CDR3 sequence: CASSLFGVSTNEKLFF. CDR3 DNA sequence: TGTGCCAGCAGTTTGTTTGGCGTCTCAACTAATGAAAAACTGTTTTTT.

Note on this clone: The same CDR3 also results from other DNA sequences found in this sample. The rearrangement joins TRBV5-6 to TRBJ2-7, with 8 nucleotides matching TRBD2. There are 13 residues in the CDR3. Trimming removed 4 bases from V and 6 bases from J; junction bases left unmatched: 6. Germline loops: CDR1 SGHDT, CDR2 YYEEEE. The CDR3 reads CASSLGGGREQYF. CDR3 coding DNA: TGTGCCAGCAGCCTAGGCGGGGGGCGCGAGCAGTACTTC.

The V and J genes are TRBV28 and TRBJ1-5, with D hard to call. The CDR3 extends over 13 amino acids. V was clipped by 3 bases and J by 5 bases, with 8 bases between them. Germline assignment: CDR1 MDHEN and CDR2 SYDVKM. The CDR3 protein is CASSLGQYQPQHF. The CDR3 DNA follows: TGTGCCAGCAGTTTGGGTCAGTATCAGCCCCAGCATTTT.

The chain recombines TRBV11-2 with TRBJ2-5; D might be TRBD1 (5 bases). The germline V gene has CDR1 SGHAT and CDR2 FQNNGV. Trimming stripped 6 bases from V and 3 bases from J, with 17 bases between. The CDR3 runs 15 residues. The CDR3 DNA follows: TGTGCCAGCAGTCACGGATCTGGGGCAGAAGAGACCCAGTACTTC. Its protein is CASSHGSGAEETQYF.

This clone has only a few counts. The identical CDR3 is also encoded by other nucleotide sequences in the sample. The chain combines TRBV11-2 with TRBJ2-1; the D is unclear. Trimming pared 0 bases from V and 2 bases from J, leaving 2 bases between. The germline V gene encodes CDR1 SGHAT and CDR2 FQNNGV. CDR3 length equals 13 residues. The CDR3 is CASSLDTYNEQFF. For the CDR3, the DNA is TGTGCCAGCAGCTTAGACACCTACAATGAGCAGTTCTTC. Using reference TRBV11-2 and TRBJ2-1 for the parts outside the CDR3, the full variable domain is EAGVAQSPRYKIIEKRQSVAFWCNPISGHATLYWYQQILGQGPKLLIQFQNNGVVDDSQLPKDRFSAERLKGVDSTLKIQPAKLEDSAVYLCASSLDTYNEQFFGPGTRLTVL.

The rearrangement joins TRBV5-1 to TRBJ1-2; 7 nucleotides agree with TRBD1. This CDR3 has 14 residues. The V gene end was trimmed by 4 bases and the J gene end by 0 bases; junction bases not matched to a gene: 3. Germline CDR1 and CDR2: SGHRS and YFSETQ. CDR3 sequence reads: CASSQGTANYGYTF. The CDR3 DNA reads TGCGCCAGCAGCCAAGGGACAGCTAACTATGGCTACACCTTC.

V usage is TRBV2 and J usage is TRBJ2-5; 7 bases line up with TRBD1. This CDR3 is built from 14 residues. V was pared by 8 bases and J by 5 bases, with 11 bases of the junction left unmatched. Looked up from germline, CDR1 is SNHLY and CDR2 is FYNNEI. CDR3 loop: CASLSVGGRETQYF. The CDR3 region has the DNA TGTGCCAGCCTCTCAGTAGGGGGCCGGGAGACCCAGTACTTC.

The chain couples TRBV10-3 to TRBJ2-1; the match to TRBD2 covers 11 bases. The CDR3 covers 14 residues. Looked up from germline, CDR1 is ENHRY and CDR2 is SYGVKD. V trimming: 6 bases; J trimming: 5 bases; junction bases outside the gene matches: 3. The DNA of the CDR3 is TGTGCCATCAGCCCGGGACTAGCGGACAATGAGCAGTTCTTC. Its translation: CAISPGLADNEQFF.

Comments on this clone: Different DNA sequences within this sample yield the same CDR3. This sequence joins TRBV4-1 and TRBJ1-5; D remains ambiguous. The CDR3 length is 15 residues. The germline CDR1 and CDR2 sequences are MGHRA and YSYEKL. Trimming left V 0 bases short and J 1 base short, with 7 bases between. CDR3 sequence: CASSQDSGSNQPQHF. CDR3 sequence (DNA): TGCGCCAGCAGCCAAGATTCCGGAAGCAATCAGCCCCAGCATTTT.

The CDR3 DNA reads TGTGCCAGCCAAGGATTTGAGGGGACAGGGTTAAAAGACTACGAGCAGTACTTC. Protein product: CASQGFEGTGLKDYEQYF. J is TRBJ2-7 and V is TRBV28; 9 bases line up with TRBD1. V gave up 8 bases and J gave up 3 bases; unmatched junction bases: 20. The V gene's germline CDR1 is MDHEN and CDR2 SYDVKM. The CDR3 is 18 residues long.

V and J are TRBV7-9 and TRBJ1-3; D gene unclear. V was shortened by 6 bases and J by 8 bases, with 8 bases between the two germline ends. CDR3 length: 11 amino acids. Germline V gives CDR1 SEHNR, CDR2 FQNEAQ (reference sequence). The CDR3, as DNA: TGTGCCAGCAGGGATTTCGACACCATATATTTT. Translation: CASRDFDTIYF.

V is TRBV4-1 and J is TRBJ2-1; the match to TRBD2 covers 8 bases. This CDR3 comprises 15 residues. J lost 9 bases, V lost 6 bases, and 13 bases had no gene match. CDR1 is MGHRA, CDR2 YSYEKL, per germline. The CDR3 loop reads CASRGWASGRGEQFF. The CDR3 DNA sequence: TGCGCCAGCAGGGGATGGGCTAGCGGGCGTGGTGAGCAGTTCTTC.

The gene calls are TRBV2 and TRBJ2-7, with unresolved D. This CDR3 has 12 amino acids. The ends were cut back, 8 bases at V and 1 base at J, with 9 bases in the middle. The germline gives CDR1 SNHLY, CDR2 FYNNEI. The CDR3 DNA is TGTGCCAGCTTGGGTCAGTCCTACGAGCAGTACTTC. Protein sequence: CASLGQSYEQYF.

V and J are TRBV4-1 and TRBJ1-2; the D gene is possibly TRBD1 (6 bases). Trimming left V 2 bases short and J 6 bases short, with 13 bases between. The germline CDR1 and CDR2 sequences are MGHRA and YSYEKL. CDR3 length: 14 amino acids. In nucleotides, the CDR3 is TGCGCCAGCAGCCAAATTGGGGGGCCGGATGGCTACACCTTC. The encoded protein is CASSQIGGPDGYTF.

This chain joins TRBV28 and TRBJ1-5; 8 bases agree with TRBD1. Looked up from germline, CDR1 is MDHEN and CDR2 is SYDVKM. CDR3 length: 15 residues. The junction had 7 bases not matched to a gene; V was cut back by 2 bases and J by 7 bases. DNA of the CDR3: TGTGCCAGCAGTTTACCGGACAGGGCTTACCAGCCCCAGCATTTT. It yields the protein CASSLPDRAYQPQHF.

This clone was seen only a few times. The chain combines TRBV11-2 with TRBJ2-7; TRBD2 aligns across 7 bases. Trimming at V came to 4 bases and at J to 0 bases, leaving 9 bases not matched to a gene. CDR1 and CDR2 (germline): SGHAT, FQNNGV. There are 16 residues in the CDR3. CDR3 bases: TGTGCCAGCAGCTCCCGACTGGGCGGGAGCTCCTACGAGCAGTACTTC. Protein sequence: CASSSRLGGSSYEQYF.

The rearrangement joins TRBV27 to TRBJ1-5, with 8 bases lining up with TRBD1. After removal of 4 bases from V and 2 bases from J, the junction contained 7 bases not matched to a gene. The CDR3 runs 16 residues. The germline gives CDR1 MNHEY, CDR2 SMNVEV (reference sequence). CDR3 nucleotide sequence: TGTGCCAGCAGTTCGACAGGGGAAGGGGGCAATCAGCCCCAGCATTTT. Translated: CASSSTGEGGNQPQHF.

V gene TRBV7-9 combines with J gene TRBJ2-7; 10 positions agree with TRBD1. Trimming took 2 bases from V and 5 from J; bases not matched to a gene: 9. CDR1 SEHNR and CDR2 FQNEAQ come from the germline V gene (reference sequence). CDR3 length: 16 amino acids. CDR3 sequence reads: CASSLSSRDRGHEQYF. The CDR3 DNA is TGTGCCAGCAGCTTATCAAGCCGGGACAGGGGCCACGAGCAGTACTTC.

The table lists this clone with a count of one. The chain links TRBV6-5 to TRBJ1-1; D is possibly TRBD1 (6 bases). The CDR3 loop spans 14 amino acids. Germline CDR1 and CDR2: MNHEY and SVGAGI. V gave up 6 bases and J gave up 4 bases, with 15 bases separating them. CDR3 region: CASRLQGGGTEAFF. The DNA for the CDR3 is TGTGCCAGCAGGCTACAGGGCGGAGGCACTGAAGCTTTCTTT.

The chain carries TRBV11-2 and TRBJ2-3; 10 positions agree with TRBD1. The length of the CDR3 is 15 residues. The germline gives CDR1 SGHAT, CDR2 FQNNGV. The V and J ends lost 7 bases and 3 bases, in that order; junction bases with no gene match: 7. The CDR3: CASIPGTGVTDTQYF. In DNA, the CDR3 is TGTGCCAGCATACCTGGGACAGGGGTTACAGATACGCAGTATTTT.

Only one count was recorded for this clone. The chain recombines TRBV5-1 with TRBJ2-7, with D possibly matching TRBD2 (6 bases). The V gene lost 0 bases and the J gene lost 6 bases, with 10 bases spanning the gap. Germline CDR1 is SGHRS and CDR2 is YFSETQ. This CDR3 is 13 amino acids long. The CDR3 bases are TGCGCCAGCAGCTTGGTCGGGGGTGGCGAGCAGTACTTC. It translates to CASSLVGGGEQYF.